The subject of this entry is one T cell receptor (beta chain). What it binds is unknown. This entry comes from a study of T cell repertoires in cytomegalovirus infection. Across the study: Used in the study were CMV epitopes, some recently identified and HLA-C-restricted, others well-studied and HLA-B-restricted. CMV infection together with matching HLA type was indicated by public TCR beta signatures.

The CDR3 is 18 amino acids. Germline V CDR1 and CDR2: PRHDT, FYEKMQ (reference sequence). The V and J ends lost 2 bases and 0 bases respectively, with 17 bases between them. TCRdb itself ran the reads through MiXCR, one entry per CDR3 protein. Here the sample spans approximately 300,000 distinct CDR3 sequences, almost 30% being singletons. The study, taken as a whole, reports: What dominated the ex vivo response were HLA-C-restricted CMV-specific TCR beta clonotypes. Summed frequency of public TCR beta families distinguished CMV carriers with the relevant HLA.

The chain links TRBV13 to TRBJ2-1; weak D call: TRBD2 (5 bases). The TCR comes from a human donor in good health (CMV status not recorded). Some clones in this sample may be carry-over from other donors' samples. Sample: cultured PBMCs, taken from culture after CMV antigen stimulation. CDR3 sequence reads: CASSLPLAGEFSYNEQFF. Written as DNA, the CDR3 is TGTGCCAGCAGCTTACCTCTCGCCGGGGAATTCTCCTACAATGAGCAGTTCTTC.